This TCR beta chain was retrieved from a study of blood T cells in healthy people across ages. The use of a sample-barcoded 5' primer and a J-beta primer mix characterized a second PCR of roughly 7 to 12 cycles. TCRdb itself ran the 5' RACE reads through MiXCR, one entry per CDR3 protein. The data contain over 1,500,000 distinct CDR3 sequences, roughly 50% of them singletons. The people who gave samples were healthy Caucasians from Russia, aged roughly 6 to 100. Losses at the gene ends were 6 bases for V and 2 bases for J; bases not matched to a gene: 8. CDR1 is MDHEN, CDR2 SYDVKM, per germline. This CDR3 region has 15 residues. This clonotype was observed a few times.

This chain connects TRBV28 to TRBJ2-7; 9 positions agree with TRBD1. This sequence was found in a woman aged 40 to 50 in good health. Specimen: blood. This CDR3 is CASRFTRDRAYEQYF. CDR3 sequence (DNA): TGTGCCAGCAGGTTCACTCGGGACAGGGCCTACGAGCAGTACTTC.